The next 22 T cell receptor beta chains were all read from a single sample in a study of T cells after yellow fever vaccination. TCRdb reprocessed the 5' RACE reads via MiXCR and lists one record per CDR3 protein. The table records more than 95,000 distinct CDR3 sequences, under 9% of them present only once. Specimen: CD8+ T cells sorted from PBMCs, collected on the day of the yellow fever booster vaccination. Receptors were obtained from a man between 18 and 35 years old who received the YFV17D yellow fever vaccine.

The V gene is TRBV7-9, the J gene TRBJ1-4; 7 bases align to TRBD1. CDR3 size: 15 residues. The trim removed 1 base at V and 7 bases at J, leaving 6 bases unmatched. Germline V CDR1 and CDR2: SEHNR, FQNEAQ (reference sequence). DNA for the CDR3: TGTGCCAGCAGCTTAGAGAAGGGGGCGGCTGAAAAACTGTTTTTT. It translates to CASSLEKGAAEKLFF. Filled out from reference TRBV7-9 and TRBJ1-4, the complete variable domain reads DTGVSQNPRHKITKRGQNVTFRCDPISEHNRLYWYRQTLGQGPEFLTYFQNEAQLEKSRLLSDRFSAERPKGSFSTLEIQRTEQGDSAMYLCASSLEKGAAEKLFFGSGTQLSVL.

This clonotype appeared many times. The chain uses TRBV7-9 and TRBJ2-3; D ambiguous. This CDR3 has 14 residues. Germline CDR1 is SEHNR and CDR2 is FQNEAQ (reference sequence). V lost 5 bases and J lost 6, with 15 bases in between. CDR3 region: CASSPRIGADTQYF. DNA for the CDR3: TGTGCCAGCAGCCCCCGGATCGGCGCGGATACGCAGTATTTT. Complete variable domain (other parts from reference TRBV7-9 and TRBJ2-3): DTGVSQNPRHKITKRGQNVTFRCDPISEHNRLYWYRQTLGQGPEFLTYFQNEAQLEKSRLLSDRFSAERPKGSFSTLEIQRTEQGDSAMYLCASSPRIGADTQYFGPGTRLTVL.

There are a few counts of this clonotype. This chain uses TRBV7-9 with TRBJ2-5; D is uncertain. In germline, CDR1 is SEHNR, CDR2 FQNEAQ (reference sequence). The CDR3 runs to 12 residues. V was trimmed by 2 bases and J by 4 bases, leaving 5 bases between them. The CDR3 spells CASSLFVETQYF. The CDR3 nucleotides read TGTGCCAGCAGCTTATTCGTAGAGACCCAGTACTTC.

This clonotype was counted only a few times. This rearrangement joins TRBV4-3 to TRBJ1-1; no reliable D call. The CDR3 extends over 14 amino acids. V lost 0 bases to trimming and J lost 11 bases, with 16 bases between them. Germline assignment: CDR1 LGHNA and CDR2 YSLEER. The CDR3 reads CASSQDYDGDSAFF. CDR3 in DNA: TGCGCCAGCAGCCAAGATTACGACGGGGATTCGGCTTTCTTT.

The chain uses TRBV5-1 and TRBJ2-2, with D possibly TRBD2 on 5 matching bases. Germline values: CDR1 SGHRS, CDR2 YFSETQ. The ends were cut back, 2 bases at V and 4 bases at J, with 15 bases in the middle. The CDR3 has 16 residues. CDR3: CASSFSSPGGTGELFF. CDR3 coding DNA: TGCGCCAGCAGCTTTTCCTCCCCTGGAGGCACCGGGGAGCTGTTTTTT.

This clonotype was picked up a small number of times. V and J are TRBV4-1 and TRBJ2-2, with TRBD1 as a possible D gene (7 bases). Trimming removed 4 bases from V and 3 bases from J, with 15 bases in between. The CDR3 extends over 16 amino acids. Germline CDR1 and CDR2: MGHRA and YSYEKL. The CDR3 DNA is TGCGCCAGCAGCCGGGAGGCAGGGGGATACACCGGGGAGCTGTTTTTT. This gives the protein CASSREAGGYTGELFF.

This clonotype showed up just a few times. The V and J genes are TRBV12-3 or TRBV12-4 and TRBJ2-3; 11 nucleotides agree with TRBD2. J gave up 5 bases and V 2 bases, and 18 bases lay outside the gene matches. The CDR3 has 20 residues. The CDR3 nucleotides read TGTGCCAGCAGTTTACCAACTACTAGCGGGGGCGCCAGGGCGCAAGATACGCAGTATTTT. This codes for CASSLPTTSGGARAQDTQYF.

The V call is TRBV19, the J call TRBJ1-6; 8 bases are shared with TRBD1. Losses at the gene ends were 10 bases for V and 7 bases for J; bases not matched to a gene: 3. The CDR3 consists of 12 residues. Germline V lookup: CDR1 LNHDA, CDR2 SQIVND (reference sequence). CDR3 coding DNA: TGTGCCACCCGGACAGGGAATTCACCCCTCCACTTT. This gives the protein CATRTGNSPLHF.

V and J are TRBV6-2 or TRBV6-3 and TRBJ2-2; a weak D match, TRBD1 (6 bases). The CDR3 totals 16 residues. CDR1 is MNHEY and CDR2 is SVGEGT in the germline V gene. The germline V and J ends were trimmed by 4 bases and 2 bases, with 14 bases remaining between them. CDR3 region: CASSLWTADNTGELFF. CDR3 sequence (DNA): TGTGCCAGCAGTTTGTGGACAGCTGATAACACCGGGGAGCTGTTTTTT.

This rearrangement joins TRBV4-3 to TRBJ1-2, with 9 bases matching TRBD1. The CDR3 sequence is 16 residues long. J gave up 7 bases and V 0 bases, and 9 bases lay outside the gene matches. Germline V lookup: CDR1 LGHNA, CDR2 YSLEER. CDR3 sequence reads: CASSQDSGQGVRGYTF. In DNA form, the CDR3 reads TGCGCCAGCAGCCAAGATTCGGGACAGGGAGTACGTGGCTACACCTTC.

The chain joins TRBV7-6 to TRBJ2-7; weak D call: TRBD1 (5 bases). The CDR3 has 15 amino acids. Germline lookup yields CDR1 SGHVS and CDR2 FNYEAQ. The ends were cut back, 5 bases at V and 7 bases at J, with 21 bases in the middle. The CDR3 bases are TGTGCCAGCAGCCCCCTGATTCAGGGCCACCTGGAGCAGTACTTC. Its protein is CASSPLIQGHLEQYF.

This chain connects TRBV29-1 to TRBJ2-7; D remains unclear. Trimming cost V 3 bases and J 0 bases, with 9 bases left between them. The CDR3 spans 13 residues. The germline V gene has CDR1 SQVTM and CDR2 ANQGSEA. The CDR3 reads CSVEPRSSYEQYF. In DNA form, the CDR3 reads TGCAGCGTTGAGCCTAGGAGCTCCTACGAGCAGTACTTC.

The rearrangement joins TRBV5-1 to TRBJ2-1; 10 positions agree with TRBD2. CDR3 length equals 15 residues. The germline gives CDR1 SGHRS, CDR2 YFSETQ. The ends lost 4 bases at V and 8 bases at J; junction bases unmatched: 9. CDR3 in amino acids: CASSLGTSDRYEQFF. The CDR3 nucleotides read TGCGCCAGCAGCCTTGGGACTAGCGATCGTTATGAGCAGTTCTTC.

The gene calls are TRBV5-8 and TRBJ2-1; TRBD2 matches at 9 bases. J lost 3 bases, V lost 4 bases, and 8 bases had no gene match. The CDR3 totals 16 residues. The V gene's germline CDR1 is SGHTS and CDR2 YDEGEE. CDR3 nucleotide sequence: TGTGCCAGCAGCCCCCTTAGCGGGGGACACTACAATGAGCAGTTCTTC. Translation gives CASSPLSGGHYNEQFF.

CDR3 coding DNA: TGTGCCAGCAGCCAAGATCTCAGGGGAGAGACCCAGTACTTC. As protein: CASSQDLRGETQYF. This chain links TRBV3-1 with TRBJ2-5; possible D gene TRBD1, 6 bases. Germline CDR1 and CDR2: LGHDT and YNNKEL (reference sequence). V was trimmed by 0 bases and J by 4 bases, leaving 9 bases between them. CDR3 length: 14 amino acids.

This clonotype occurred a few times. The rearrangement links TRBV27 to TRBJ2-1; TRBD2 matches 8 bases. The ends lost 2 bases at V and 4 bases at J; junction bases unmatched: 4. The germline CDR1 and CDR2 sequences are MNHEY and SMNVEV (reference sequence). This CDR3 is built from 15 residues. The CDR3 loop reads CASSLVASGYNEQFF. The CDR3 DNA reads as TGTGCCAGCAGTTTAGTTGCTAGCGGGTACAATGAGCAGTTCTTC.

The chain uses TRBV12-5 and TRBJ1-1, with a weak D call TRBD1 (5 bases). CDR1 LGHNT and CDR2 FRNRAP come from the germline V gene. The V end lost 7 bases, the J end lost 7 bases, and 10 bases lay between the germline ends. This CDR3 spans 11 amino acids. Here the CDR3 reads CASADDSEAFF. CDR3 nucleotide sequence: TGTGCTAGTGCCGATGACAGTGAAGCTTTCTTT.

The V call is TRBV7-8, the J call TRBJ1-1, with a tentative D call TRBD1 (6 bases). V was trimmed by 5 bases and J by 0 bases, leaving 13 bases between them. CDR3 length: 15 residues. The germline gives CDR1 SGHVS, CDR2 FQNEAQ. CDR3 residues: CASSHDRILNTEAFF. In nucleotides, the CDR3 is TGTGCCAGCAGCCATGACAGGATTTTGAACACTGAAGCTTTCTTT.

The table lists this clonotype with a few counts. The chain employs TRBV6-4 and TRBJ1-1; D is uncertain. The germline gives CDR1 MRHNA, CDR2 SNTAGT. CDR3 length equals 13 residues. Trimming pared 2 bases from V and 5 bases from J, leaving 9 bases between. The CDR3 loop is CASSDRLGTEAFF. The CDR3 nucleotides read TGTGCCAGCAGTGACCGCCTGGGAACTGAAGCTTTCTTT.

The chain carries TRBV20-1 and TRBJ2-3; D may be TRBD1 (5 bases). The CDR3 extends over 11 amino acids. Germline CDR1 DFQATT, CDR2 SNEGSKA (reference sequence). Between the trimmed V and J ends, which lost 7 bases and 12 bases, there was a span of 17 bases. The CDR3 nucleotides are TGCAGTGTCAAACCGGCAGGGCTTCAGTATTTT. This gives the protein CSVKPAGLQYF.

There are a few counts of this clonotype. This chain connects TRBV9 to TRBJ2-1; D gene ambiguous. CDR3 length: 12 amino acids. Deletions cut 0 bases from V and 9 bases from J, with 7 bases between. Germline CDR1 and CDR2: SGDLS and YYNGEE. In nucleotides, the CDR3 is TGTGCCAGCAGCGTAGCGGTTAGTGAGCAGTTCTTC. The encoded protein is CASSVAVSEQFF.

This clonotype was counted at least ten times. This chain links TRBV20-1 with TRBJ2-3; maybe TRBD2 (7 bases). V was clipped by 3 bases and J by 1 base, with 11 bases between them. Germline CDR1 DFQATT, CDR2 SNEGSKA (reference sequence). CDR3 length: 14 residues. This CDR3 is CSARGGHGTDTQYF. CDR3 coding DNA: TGCAGTGCTAGGGGGGGGCACGGCACAGATACGCAGTATTTT.